Below, 24 T cell receptor beta chains from the same sample are listed, as sequenced in a study of blood T cell repertoires in COVID-19. The protocol was immunoSEQ multiplex PCR, while the TCRdb copy is restricted to in-frame clones and leaves out a portion. The sample records around 250,000 clones, roughly nine tenths being singletons. The sample comprised PBMCs or T cells enriched from blood (not recorded which). These receptors all come from a human donor in a cohort exposed to, infected with or recovered from COVID-19 (not recorded which). The donor label of this sample is uncertain.

The J gene is TRBJ2-7, the V gene TRBV2; a possible D gene is TRBD1 (5 bases). This CDR3 has 13 residues. V was cut by 4 bases and J by 2 bases, with 9 bases left in between. The germline V gene has CDR1 SNHLY and CDR2 FYNNEI. CDR3 DNA sequence: TGTGCCAGCAGTGTTGAACAGGCCTACGAGCAGTACTTC. Its translation: CASSVEQAYEQYF.

The chain combines TRBV27 with TRBJ2-7; a weak D match, TRBD2 (6 bases). Germline V gene sequence: CDR1 MNHEY, CDR2 SMNVEV (reference sequence). CDR3 size: 16 residues. Deletions cut 0 bases from V and 9 bases from J, with 21 bases between. Here the CDR3 DNA reads TGTGCCAGCAGTTTATCGGGTCCGGGAGCTCTACGAGGGCAGTACTTC. Encoded protein: CASSLSGPGALRGQYF.

The chain uses TRBV3-1 (or the pseudogene TRBV3-2) and TRBJ2-1; D may be TRBD2 (7 bases). V was trimmed by 0 bases and J by 8 bases, leaving 17 bases between them. CDR1 LGHDT and CDR2 YNNKEL come from the germline V gene (reference sequence). This CDR3 region has 16 residues. The CDR3 DNA reads as TGTGCCAGCAGCCAAGAGACGGGGGGCGCGGACGATGAGCAGTTCTTC. This sequence encodes CASSQETGGADDEQFF.

This clone has more than one count but fewer than ten. This rearrangement joins TRBV7-8 to TRBJ2-1, with TRBD2 identical over 7 bases. V lost 1 base and J lost 10; bases outside the gene matches: 16. The CDR3 sequence is 17 residues long. Germline V lookup: CDR1 SGHVS, CDR2 FQNEAQ. CDR3 in amino acids: CASSLGPLKRGWGEQFF. The CDR3 coding sequence is TGTGCCAGCAGCTTAGGCCCCCTTAAGCGGGGCTGGGGAGAGCAGTTCTTC.

The rearrangement uses TRBV18 and TRBJ1-1, with D hard to call. This CDR3 has 17 residues. Trimming pared 1 base from V and 0 bases from J, leaving 15 bases between. Germline CDR1 reads KGHSH; CDR2 reads LQKENI. The CDR3 DNA follows: TGTGCCAGCTCACCACTGGCCGGGAGGTCTATGAACACTGAAGCTTTCTTT. The encoded protein is CASSPLAGRSMNTEAFF.

The chain combines TRBV9 with TRBJ2-1; no firm D call. The germline V gene encodes CDR1 SGDLS and CDR2 YYNGEE. The V and J ends lost 0 bases and 5 bases respectively, with 9 bases between them. This CDR3 spans 14 amino acids. CDR3 loop: CASSVEGRNNEQFF. CDR3 sequence (DNA): TGTGCCAGCAGCGTAGAAGGCAGGAACAATGAGCAGTTCTTC.

The CDR3 nucleotides read TGTGCCAGCACTGGGCAGGGATCCAGCAATCAGCCCCAGCATTTT. Amino acids: CASTGQGSSNQPQHF. The J gene is TRBJ1-5, the V gene TRBV6-5, with D maybe TRBD1 (5 bases). With 7 bases removed from V and 1 base from J, the gap between germline ends came to 14 bases. CDR1 and CDR2 (germline): MNHEY, SVGAGI. The CDR3 length is 15 residues.

This clone has only one observation. The V gene is TRBV12-5, the J gene TRBJ2-5; D possibly corresponds to TRBD1 (5 bases). This CDR3 region has 13 residues. V lost 6 bases, J lost 2 bases, and 10 bases lay in between. Looked up from germline, CDR1 is LGHNT and CDR2 is FRNRAP. The CDR3 DNA reads as TGTGCTAGTGGCCCGGACAATCAAGAGACCCAGTACTTC. Its protein is CASGPDNQETQYF.

The table lists this clone with a few counts. J is TRBJ2-1 and V is TRBV6-6, with 13 positions matching TRBD2. Germline assignment: CDR1 MNHNY and CDR2 SVGAGI (reference sequence). This CDR3 contains 18 residues. With 5 bases clipped from V and 6 bases from J, the junction kept 13 bases outside the gene matches. CDR3 bases: TGTGCCAGCAGTCTTCACCCCTGGACTAGCGGGGGAGTCAATGAGCAGTTCTTC. This encodes CASSLHPWTSGGVNEQFF.

The chain carries TRBV5-4 and TRBJ2-7, with D possibly TRBD1 on 6 matching bases. This CDR3 spans 14 amino acids. CDR1 and CDR2 from the germline V gene are SGHNT and YYREEE (reference sequence). Trimming pared 4 bases from V and 4 bases from J, leaving 15 bases between. CDR3 coding DNA: TGTGCCAGCAGCAGGGACACGGTCGTATACGAGCAGTACTTC. It yields the protein CASSRDTVVYEQYF.

The V gene is TRBV5-4, the J gene TRBJ2-3; D possibly corresponds to TRBD1 (5 bases). The CDR3 runs 15 residues. Trimming stripped 4 bases from V and 2 bases from J, with 14 bases between. The germline gives CDR1 SGHNT, CDR2 YYREEE (reference sequence). The CDR3 DNA reads as TGTGCCAGCAGCCCTGCAGGGCCCCCCACAGATACGCAGTATTTT. Translating it yields CASSPAGPPTDTQYF.

The CDR3 DNA reads TGTGCCAGCAGCTTAAGACAGGGTGGCACTGAAGCTTTCTTT. It codes for CASSLRQGGTEAFF. The chain joins TRBV9 to TRBJ1-1; 7 positions agree with TRBD1. The CDR3 loop spans 14 amino acids. Trimming took 4 bases from V and 4 from J; bases not matched to a gene: 7. Germline-derived CDR1 and CDR2 are SGDLS and YYNGEE. The full variable domain, in which reference TRBV9 and TRBJ1-1 provide the parts outside the CDR3, is DSGVTQTPKHLITATGQRVTLRCSPRSGDLSVYWYQQSLDQGLQFLIQYYNGEERAKGNILERFSAQQFPDLHSELNLSSLELGDSALYFCASSLRQGGTEAFFGQGTRLTVV.

This clone has just one count. The chain recombines TRBV27 with TRBJ2-2, with TRBD1 matching over 8 bases. With V trimmed by 6 bases and J by 1 base, 4 bases remained unmatched. Germline CDR1 MNHEY, CDR2 SMNVEV (reference sequence). The CDR3 totals 15 residues. This chain's CDR3 is CASRRGTGNTGELFF. For the CDR3, the DNA is TGTGCCAGCAGAAGGGGGACAGGGAACACCGGGGAGCTGTTTTTT.

The chain employs TRBV14 and TRBJ1-2; the match to TRBD1 covers 11 bases. The CDR3 totals 15 residues. V trimming: 4 bases; J trimming: 3 bases; junction bases outside the gene matches: 4. CDR1 and CDR2 (germline): SGHDN, FVKESK. This CDR3 reads CASSRTGGADYGYTF. CDR3 sequence (DNA): TGTGCCAGCAGCCGGACAGGGGGCGCGGACTATGGCTACACCTTC.

The chain carries TRBV25-1 and TRBJ2-1; 10 bases are a match to TRBD2. The CDR3 totals 14 residues. Germline CDR1 is MGHDK and CDR2 is SYGVNS. V shed 7 bases and J 8 bases; nucleotides not matched to a gene: 8. CDR3: CASKSASGGDEQFF. The CDR3 DNA reads as TGTGCCAGCAAGTCGGCTAGCGGGGGCGATGAGCAGTTCTTC.

The chain combines TRBV2 with TRBJ1-4; tentatively, D is TRBD1 (5 bases). The V end was cut by 0 bases, the J end by 5 bases, with 10 bases between. This CDR3 contains 15 residues. Germline V lookup: CDR1 SNHLY, CDR2 FYNNEI. CDR3 sequence reads: CASSEAGANNEKLFF. The CDR3 DNA sequence: TGTGCCAGCAGTGAAGCAGGGGCTAACAATGAAAAACTGTTTTTT.

The rearrangement links TRBV19 to TRBJ2-7, with unresolved D. Per the germline V gene, CDR1 is LNHDA and CDR2 is SQIVND (reference sequence). The CDR3 covers 16 residues. Trimming pared 11 bases from V and 1 base from J, leaving 24 bases between. For the CDR3, the DNA is TGTGCCCCTCCCCGCCCTCCGACATCCCCTTCCTACGAGCAGTACTTC. This encodes CAPPRPPTSPSYEQYF. Together with reference TRBV19 and TRBJ2-7, the CDR3 gives the full variable domain: DGGITQSPKYLFRKEGQNVTLSCEQNLNHDAMYWYRQDPGQGLRLIYYSQIVNDFQKGDIAEGYSVSREKKESFPLTVTSAQKNPTAFYLCAPPRPPTSPSYEQYFGPGTRLTVT.

The gene calls are TRBV24-1 and TRBJ2-2, with 9 bases that match TRBD1. Trimming at V came to 4 bases and at J to 7 bases, leaving 9 bases not matched to a gene. In germline, CDR1 is KGHDR, CDR2 SFDVKD. The CDR3 runs to 16 residues. The CDR3 nucleotides read TGTGCCACCAGTGACCGTCCCGGGACAGGGTTCGGGGAGCTGTTTTTT. Translation: CATSDRPGTGFGELFF.

The J gene is TRBJ2-3, the V gene TRBV6-5; D may be TRBD2 (6 bases). V lost 3 bases and J lost 0, with 13 bases in between. CDR1 is MNHEY and CDR2 is SVGAGI in the germline V gene. The CDR3 covers 16 residues. For the CDR3, the DNA is TGTGCCAGCAGTTATAAGGCGGGACTTAGCACAGATACGCAGTATTTT. Amino acids: CASSYKAGLSTDTQYF.

The chain combines TRBV24-1 with TRBJ2-5; D may be TRBD2 (6 bases). There are 13 residues in the CDR3. From germline, CDR1 is KGHDR and CDR2 SFDVKD. With 5 bases removed from V and 5 bases from J, the gap between germline ends came to 11 bases. The DNA of the CDR3 is TGTGCCACCAGTGCGGGCGGGGCGGAGACCCAGTACTTC. Translation gives CATSAGGAETQYF.

V and J are TRBV19 and TRBJ2-5, with 11 bases lining up with TRBD2. Germline V gene data show CDR1 as LNHDA and CDR2 as SQIVND (reference sequence). The CDR3 sequence is 17 residues long. V was clipped by 10 bases and J by 5 bases; unmatched bases: 18. The CDR3 nucleotides read TGTGCCACCCCCCCCGGGGTAGCGGGGGGGCGGGGGGAGACCCAGTACTTC. Its translation: CATPPGVAGGRGETQYF.

This clone was seen a single time. The chain carries TRBV5-1 and TRBJ2-1, with D perhaps TRBD2 (6 bases). The germline CDR1 and CDR2 sequences are SGHRS and YFSETQ. Trimming took 0 bases from V and 6 from J, leaving 13 bases between them. This CDR3 spans 15 amino acids. CDR3 in DNA: TGCGCCAGCAGCTTGGTGAACGGGGGAGGCAATGAGCAGTTCTTC. This translates into CASSLVNGGGNEQFF.

V is TRBV24-1 and J is TRBJ1-5, with D perhaps matching TRBD1 (6 bases). Trimming removed 10 bases at V and 2 bases at J, with 11 bases between. The CDR3 totals 13 residues. Germline CDR1 KGHDR, CDR2 SFDVKD. CDR3 loop: CATGAGGNQPQHF. The CDR3 DNA reads TGTGCCACAGGAGCAGGGGGCAATCAGCCCCAGCATTTT.

In this sample, this clone turned up once. CDR3 amino acids: CASSRLQGIGTDTQYF. The CDR3 nucleotides read TGTGCCAGCAGCCGACTACAGGGGATAGGCACAGATACGCAGTATTTT. This chain joins TRBV7-9 and TRBJ2-3, with 7 positions matching TRBD1. V shed 5 bases and J 1 base; nucleotides not matched to a gene: 9. The length of the CDR3 is 16 residues. Germline CDR1 reads SEHNR; CDR2 reads FQNEAQ (reference sequence).